This T cell receptor (beta chain) originates from a study of neurological immune-mediated disorders. A single record per CDR3 protein comes from TCRdb applying MiXCR to the 5' RACE reads. The sample includes about 74,000 distinct CDR3 sequences, roughly 5.6% of them seen just once. Trimming took 5 bases from V and 8 from J, leaving 15 bases between them. Germline loops: CDR1 DFQATT, CDR2 SNEGSKA (reference sequence). The CDR3 is 12 amino acids. This clonotype was seen many times. The receptor was isolated from a man between 18 and 35 years old with multiple sclerosis. Source material: PBMCs. The chain recombines TRBV20-1 with TRBJ1-2, with D possibly being TRBD1 (5 bases). The CDR3 nucleotides read TGCAGTGCTGGGACGGGGATGAGGGGCTACACCTTC. The encoded protein is CSAGTGMRGYTF.